This T cell receptor (beta chain) was sequenced during a study of blood T cell repertoires in COVID-19. CDR1 and CDR2 from the germline V gene are SGHDN and FVKESK. V was cut by 1 base and J by 1 base, with 4 bases left in between. The CDR3 spans 13 residues. Libraries were prepared by immunoSEQ multiplex PCR; TCRdb keeps only in-frame clonotypes and omits some of them. The sample includes around 100,000 clones, over 85% of them seen just once. Sequences were obtained from peripheral blood. The TCR sequence derives from a woman of 80 years or more in a cohort sampled during active COVID-19. The chain has TRBV14 and TRBJ1-1; no definite D call. In DNA, the CDR3 is TGTGCCAGCAGCCAAGTGAGGAACACTGAAGCTTTCTTT. Its translation is CASSQVRNTEAFF.